This T cell receptor (beta chain) was documented in a study of blood T cell repertoires in COVID-19. The wider study: T cells, B-cell-depleted T cells, or PBMCs supplied cDNA or gDNA.

Authors' data handling: Using reference gene primer amplification, nucleated cell counts were estimated. The table came from immunoSEQ multiplex PCR; TCRdb's copy has only in-frame clones and leaves some out. V and J calls and clone size are as listed in that table; D and trimming were resolved from the DNA. The profile shows about 110,000 clones, around 87% of them singletons. V lost 1 base to trimming and J lost 4 bases; unmatched junction nucleotides: 4. Germline CDR1 and CDR2: LGHNA and YNFKEQ. The CDR3 is 15 amino acids. This sequence originates from a woman of 80 years or more with acute or convalescent COVID-19. The sample was peripheral blood. The rearrangement links TRBV4-2 to TRBJ1-5, with 7 bases lining up with TRBD1. The CDR3 nucleotides read TGTGCCAGCAGCCAAGCGACAGGGTCGAATCAGCCCCAGCATTTT. Its protein is CASSQATGSNQPQHF.